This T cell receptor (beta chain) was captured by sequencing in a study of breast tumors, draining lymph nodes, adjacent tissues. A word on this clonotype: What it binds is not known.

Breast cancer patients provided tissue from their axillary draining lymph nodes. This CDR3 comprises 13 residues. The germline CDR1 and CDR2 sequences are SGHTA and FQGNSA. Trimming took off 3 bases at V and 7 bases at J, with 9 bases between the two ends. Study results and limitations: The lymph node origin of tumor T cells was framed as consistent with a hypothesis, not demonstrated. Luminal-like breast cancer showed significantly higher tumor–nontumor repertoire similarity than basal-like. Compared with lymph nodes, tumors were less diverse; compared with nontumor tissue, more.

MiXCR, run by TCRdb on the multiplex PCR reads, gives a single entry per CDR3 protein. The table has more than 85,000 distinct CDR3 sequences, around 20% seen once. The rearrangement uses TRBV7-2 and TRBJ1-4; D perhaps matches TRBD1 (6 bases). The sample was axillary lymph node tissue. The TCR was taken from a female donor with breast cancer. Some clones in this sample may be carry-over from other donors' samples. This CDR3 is CASSLGRGEKLFF. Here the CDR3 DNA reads TGTGCCAGCAGCTTGGGCAGGGGTGAAAAACTGTTTTTT.